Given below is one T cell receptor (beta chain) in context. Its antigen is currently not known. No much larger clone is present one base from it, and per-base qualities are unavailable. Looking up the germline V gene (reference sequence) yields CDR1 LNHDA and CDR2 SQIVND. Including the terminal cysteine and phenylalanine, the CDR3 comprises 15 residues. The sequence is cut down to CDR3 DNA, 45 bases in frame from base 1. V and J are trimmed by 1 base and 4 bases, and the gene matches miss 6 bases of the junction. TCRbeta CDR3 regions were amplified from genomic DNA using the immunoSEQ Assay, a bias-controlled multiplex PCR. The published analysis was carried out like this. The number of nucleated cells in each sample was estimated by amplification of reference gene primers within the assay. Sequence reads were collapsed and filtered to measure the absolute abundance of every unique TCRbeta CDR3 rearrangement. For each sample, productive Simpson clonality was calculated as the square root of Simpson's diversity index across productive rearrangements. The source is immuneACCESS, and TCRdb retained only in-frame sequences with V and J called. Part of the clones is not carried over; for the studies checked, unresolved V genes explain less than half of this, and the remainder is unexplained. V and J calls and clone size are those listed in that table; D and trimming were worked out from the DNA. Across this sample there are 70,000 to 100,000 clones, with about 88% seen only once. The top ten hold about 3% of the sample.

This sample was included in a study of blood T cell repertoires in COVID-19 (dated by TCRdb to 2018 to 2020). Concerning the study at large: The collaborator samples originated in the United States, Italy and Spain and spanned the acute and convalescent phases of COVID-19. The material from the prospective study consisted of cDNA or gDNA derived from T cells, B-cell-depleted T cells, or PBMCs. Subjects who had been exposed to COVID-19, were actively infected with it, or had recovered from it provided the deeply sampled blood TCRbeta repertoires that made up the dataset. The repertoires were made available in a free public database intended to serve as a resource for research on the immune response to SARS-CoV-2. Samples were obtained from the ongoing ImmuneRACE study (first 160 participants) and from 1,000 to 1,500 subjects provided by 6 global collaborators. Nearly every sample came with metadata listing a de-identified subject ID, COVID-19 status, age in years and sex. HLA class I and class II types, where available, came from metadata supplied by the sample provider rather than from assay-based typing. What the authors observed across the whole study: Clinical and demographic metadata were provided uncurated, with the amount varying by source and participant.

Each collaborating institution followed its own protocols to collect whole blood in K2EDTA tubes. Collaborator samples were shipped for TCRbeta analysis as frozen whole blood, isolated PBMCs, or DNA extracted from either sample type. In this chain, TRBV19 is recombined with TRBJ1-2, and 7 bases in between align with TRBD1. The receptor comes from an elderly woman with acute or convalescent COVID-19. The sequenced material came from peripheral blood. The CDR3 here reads CASSIVRTGSYGYTF. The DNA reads TGTGCCAGTAGTATAGTTCGGACAGGTTCCTATGGCTACACCTTC.